Below, 29 T cell receptor beta chains from the same sample are listed, as sequenced in a study of T cells after yellow fever vaccination. One entry per CDR3 protein results from TCRdb running MiXCR on the 5' RACE reads. Here the sample spans some 500,000 distinct CDR3 sequences, about 14% being singletons. The sample here was PBMCs, taken on the day of the yellow fever booster vaccination. Receptors originate from a man aged 25 to 40 who received the YFV17D yellow fever vaccine.

The J gene is TRBJ2-5, the V gene TRBV7-3; 10 bases map to TRBD1. The germline gives CDR1 SGHTA, CDR2 FQGTGA. The CDR3 runs to 14 residues. V trimming: 2 bases; J trimming: 5 bases; junction bases outside the gene matches: 2. CDR3 coding DNA: TGTGCCAGCAGCTTAGCGGGACAGGGGGAGACCCAGTACTTC. The encoded protein is CASSLAGQGETQYF. Full variable domain (remainder filled in from reference TRBV7-3 and TRBJ2-5): GAGVSQTPSNKVTEKGKYVELRCDPISGHTALYWYRQSLGQGPEFLIYFQGTGAADDSGLPNDRFFAVRPEGSVSTLKIQRTERGDSAVYLCASSLAGQGETQYFGPGTRLLVL.

This clonotype was seen a handful of times. V usage is TRBV5-1 and J usage is TRBJ2-7; D not resolved. With 0 bases removed from V and 7 bases from J, the gap between germline ends came to 11 bases. Germline CDR1 SGHRS, CDR2 YFSETQ. The CDR3 is 13 residues long. The CDR3 region has the DNA TGCGCCAGCAGCTTGGCCTTGCGTGAAGAGCAGTACTTC. Protein product: CASSLALREEQYF.

The J gene is TRBJ2-2, the V gene TRBV7-9; no definite D call. Trimming took 5 bases from V and 6 from J, leaving 13 bases between them. Germline loops: CDR1 SEHNR, CDR2 FQNEAQ (reference sequence). The CDR3 totals 14 residues. CDR3 amino acids: CASSILSDPGELFF. Here the CDR3 DNA reads TGTGCCAGCAGCATCTTATCGGATCCCGGGGAGCTGTTTTTT. The whole variable domain, filled in from reference TRBV7-9 and TRBJ2-2, reads DTGVSQNPRHKITKRGQNVTFRCDPISEHNRLYWYRQTLGQGPEFLTYFQNEAQLEKSRLLSDRFSAERPKGSFSTLEIQRTEQGDSAMYLCASSILSDPGELFFGEGSRLTVL.

The chain has TRBV6-5 and TRBJ2-7, with D possibly TRBD2 on 5 matching bases. Germline V gene data show CDR1 as MNHEY and CDR2 as SVGAGI. Trimming removed 3 bases at V and 6 bases at J, with 12 bases between. The CDR3 spans 13 residues. The CDR3 DNA follows: TGTGCCAGCAGTTATCCACCGGCGGGCGAGCAGTACTTC. It is translated as CASSYPPAGEQYF.

This clonotype was observed a handful of times. This rearrangement joins TRBV11-2 to TRBJ2-2; no firm D call. V shed 5 bases and J shed 5 bases, with 12 bases lying between them. This CDR3 is built from 14 residues. Germline V gene data show CDR1 as SGHAT and CDR2 as FQNNGV. The CDR3 here is CASSGEQSTGELFF. Written as DNA, the CDR3 is TGTGCCAGCAGCGGGGAACAGTCAACCGGGGAGCTGTTTTTT.

This clonotype turned up a few times. The genes are TRBV28 and TRBJ2-7; maybe TRBD1 (5 bases). Looked up from germline, CDR1 is MDHEN and CDR2 is SYDVKM. The CDR3 is 14 amino acids. Trimming removed 3 bases at V and 5 bases at J, with 14 bases between. The CDR3, as DNA: TGTGCCAGCAGTTTTCCGACAGAGTCCAACGAGCAGTACTTC. It is translated as CASSFPTESNEQYF. Drawing the rest from reference TRBV28 and TRBJ2-7, the complete variable domain is DVKVTQSSRYLVKRTGEKVFLECVQDMDHENMFWYRQDPGLGLRLIYFSYDVKMKEKGDIPEGYSVSREKKERFSLILESASTNQTSMYLCASSFPTESNEQYFGPGTRLTVT.

This clonotype was observed a few times. The rearrangement uses TRBV28 and TRBJ2-1, with no clear D. The CDR3 is made up of 11 amino acids. V lost 8 bases and J 8 bases, leaving 10 bases between the germline ends. Per the germline V gene, CDR1 is MDHEN and CDR2 is SYDVKM. The CDR3 DNA reads TGTGCCAGCGGATTCTTTGATGAGCAGTTCTTC. Translating it yields CASGFFDEQFF.

This clonotype was seen only a few times. The CDR3 loop is CASSSLPTDTQYF. The CDR3 DNA reads as TGTGCCAGCAGTTCGCTCCCCACAGATACGCAGTATTTT. The J gene is TRBJ2-3, the V gene TRBV27; D unclear. The V end was cut by 4 bases, the J end by 2 bases, with 7 bases between. This CDR3 has 13 amino acids. Germline V gene lookup returns CDR1 MNHEY and CDR2 SMNVEV (reference sequence).

A few counts support this clonotype. The V and J genes are TRBV3-1 and TRBJ1-1; D is undetermined. V lost 10 bases to trimming and J lost 1 base, with 7 bases between them. The germline gives CDR1 LGHDT, CDR2 YNNKEL (reference sequence). The CDR3 has 11 amino acids. CDR3 protein: CATPGNTEAFF. In DNA, the CDR3 is TGTGCCACCCCCGGGAACACTGAAGCTTTCTTT.

This clonotype occurred a few times. The V call is TRBV29-1, the J call TRBJ2-6; D ambiguous. The CDR3 contains 13 residues. Germline V gene data show CDR1 as SQVTM and CDR2 as ANQGSEA. V was trimmed by 5 bases and J by 0 bases, leaving 5 bases between them. The CDR3 loop is CSVMSSGANVLTF. CDR3 nucleotide sequence: TGCAGCGTTATGAGCTCTGGGGCCAACGTCCTGACTTTC.

This clonotype was observed a few times. This chain links TRBV29-1 with TRBJ2-7, with D possibly TRBD2 on 6 matching bases. The CDR3 sequence is 14 residues long. Germline CDR1 is SQVTM and CDR2 is ANQGSEA. Trimming took 6 bases from V and 6 from J, leaving 21 bases between them. The CDR3 DNA reads TGCAGCGTCACCATACTGGCAGGGAGGTTCGAGCAGTACTTC. The encoded protein is CSVTILAGRFEQYF.

This clonotype was recorded a few times. The chain recombines TRBV14 with TRBJ1-5; D uncertain. Germline V gene data show CDR1 as SGHDN and CDR2 as FVKESK. CDR3 length: 15 residues. The V gene lost 3 bases and the J gene lost 4 bases, with 13 bases spanning the gap. DNA for the CDR3: TGTGCCAGCAGCCAGACCCCCTATCAAAATCAGCCCCAGCATTTT. Protein product: CASSQTPYQNQPQHF.

This chain links TRBV7-3 with TRBJ2-3; 15 bases are a match to TRBD2. V shed 1 base, J shed 1 base, and the junction held 6 bases outside the gene matches. This CDR3 is built from 19 residues. Germline CDR1 SGHTA, CDR2 FQGTGA. The CDR3 loop reads CASSLKPRTSGRGTDTQYF. The CDR3 DNA follows: TGTGCCAGCAGCTTAAAGCCCCGGACTAGCGGGAGGGGCACAGATACGCAGTATTTT.

This clonotype was counted a few times. V and J are TRBV7-7 and TRBJ2-1, with 10 bases that match TRBD2. Germline trimming cut 3 bases from V and 8 bases from J; bases unmatched to any gene: 7. Per germline, CDR1 SSHAT and CDR2 FNYEAQ (reference sequence). The CDR3 covers 15 residues. The CDR3 sequence is CASSLGSSGSHEQFF. CDR3 in DNA: TGTGCCAGCAGCTTGGGGTCTAGCGGGAGCCATGAGCAGTTCTTC. Full variable domain (remainder filled in from reference TRBV7-7 and TRBJ2-1): GAGVSQSPRYKVTKRGQDVTLRCDPISSHATLYWYQQALGQGPEFLTYFNYEAQPDKSGLPSDRFSAERPEGSISTLTIQRTEQRDSAMYRCASSLGSSGSHEQFFGPGTRLTVL.

This clonotype turned up a few times. V and J are TRBV19 and TRBJ2-4, with unresolved D. This CDR3 is 11 amino acids long. The V and J ends lost 6 bases and 6 bases respectively, with 6 bases between them. CDR1 LNHDA and CDR2 SQIVND come from the germline V gene (reference sequence). The chain's CDR3 is CASSEINIQYF. The CDR3 DNA follows: TGTGCCAGTAGCGAAATAAACATTCAGTACTTC. The entire variable domain, with the rest obtained from reference TRBV19 and TRBJ2-4, is as follows: DGGITQSPKYLFRKEGQNVTLSCEQNLNHDAMYWYRQDPGQGLRLIYYSQIVNDFQKGDIAEGYSVSREKKESFPLTVTSAQKNPTAFYLCASSEINIQYFGAGTRLSVL.

The chain combines TRBV7-9 with TRBJ2-7; D is unclear. The CDR3 consists of 13 residues. Between the trimmed V and J ends, which lost 8 bases and 1 base, there was a span of 12 bases. Germline V gives CDR1 SEHNR, CDR2 FQNEAQ (reference sequence). The CDR3 bases are TGTGCCAGCGGCAAAGACCCGTCCTACGAGCAGTACTTC. This sequence encodes CASGKDPSYEQYF.

The V and J genes are TRBV3-1 and TRBJ1-6, with D maybe TRBD1 (5 bases). The CDR3 spans 15 residues. Germline V lookup: CDR1 LGHDT, CDR2 YNNKEL (reference sequence). With 1 base removed from V and 9 bases from J, the gap between germline ends came to 13 bases. Here the CDR3 DNA reads TGTGCCAGCAGCCAAGCCGGTCGCCAGGGTTCACCCCTCCACTTT. This gives the protein CASSQAGRQGSPLHF.

This clonotype was seen more than once but under ten times. The J gene is TRBJ2-2, the V gene TRBV20-1; a possible D gene is TRBD2 (7 bases). V lost 5 bases, J lost 4 bases, and 17 bases lay in between. The CDR3 extends over 15 amino acids. CDR1 DFQATT and CDR2 SNEGSKA come from the germline V gene (reference sequence). This CDR3 reads CSAHSSGGGTGELFF. DNA of the CDR3: TGCAGTGCTCATTCTAGCGGAGGGGGCACCGGGGAGCTGTTTTTT.

This clonotype was observed a few times. The CDR3 DNA reads TGTGCCACCAGCAGAGTCGGTAGCTACGAGCAGTACTTC. The encoded protein is CATSRVGSYEQYF. This sequence joins TRBV15 and TRBJ2-7; D is unresolved. This CDR3 contains 13 residues. Looked up from germline, CDR1 is LNHNV and CDR2 is YYDKDF (reference sequence). With 1 base removed from V and 3 bases from J, the gap between germline ends came to 7 bases.

This sequence joins TRBV25-1 and TRBJ2-5; weak D call: TRBD2 (5 bases). V lost 3 bases, J lost 2 bases, and 13 bases lay in between. Germline V gene sequence: CDR1 MGHDK, CDR2 SYGVNS. CDR3 length: 15 residues. The DNA of the CDR3 is TGTGCCAGCAGTGACACGGGGAAGAGGCAAGAGACCCAGTACTTC. Translation: CASSDTGKRQETQYF.

The genes are TRBV3-1 and TRBJ2-1; D perhaps matches TRBD1 (5 bases). V was cut by 10 bases and J by 6 bases, with 22 bases left in between. CDR3 length: 15 residues. Germline V lookup: CDR1 LGHDT, CDR2 YNNKEL (reference sequence). The DNA for the CDR3 is TGTGCCACCACCAACCCGCCACAGGCACGCAATGAGCAGTTCTTC. Residues: CATTNPPQARNEQFF.

This clonotype was seen many times. The J gene is TRBJ2-7, the V gene TRBV12-3 or TRBV12-4, with TRBD1 matching 9 bases. The CDR3 runs 14 residues. V shed 2 bases, J shed 4 bases, and the junction held 3 bases outside the gene matches. The CDR3 region is CASSLWDRVYEQYF. The CDR3 region has the DNA TGTGCCAGCAGTTTATGGGACAGGGTGTACGAGCAGTACTTC.

The chain uses TRBV7-9 and TRBJ2-7, with D unresolved. This CDR3 spans 14 amino acids. The germline V gene has CDR1 SEHNR and CDR2 FQNEAQ (reference sequence). Trimming took 1 base from V and 4 from J, leaving 11 bases between them. The CDR3 loop is CASSLGANFYEQYF. Here the CDR3 DNA reads TGTGCCAGCAGCTTAGGGGCTAATTTTTACGAGCAGTACTTC.

The chain recombines TRBV28 with TRBJ1-4, with D possibly TRBD1 on 6 matching bases. Germline V CDR1 and CDR2: MDHEN, SYDVKM. The CDR3 contains 13 residues. The V and J ends lost 5 bases and 4 bases respectively, with 8 bases between them. The CDR3 nucleotides are TGTGCCAGCAGTGGACAGATTAATGAAAAACTGTTTTTT. Its translation: CASSGQINEKLFF.

This clonotype was observed a few times. The genes are TRBV12-3 or TRBV12-4 and TRBJ2-7; the D call may be TRBD1 or TRBD2 (5 bases each). V was clipped by 5 bases and J by 1 base, with 15 bases between them. The CDR3 extends over 15 amino acids. CDR3 sequence: CASSVQRGLSYEQYF. The DNA for the CDR3 is TGTGCCAGCAGTGTTCAGAGGGGATTGTCCTACGAGCAGTACTTC.

V usage is TRBV5-1 and J usage is TRBJ2-2; D may be TRBD1 (6 bases). CDR3 size: 16 residues. The V end was cut by 4 bases, the J end by 2 bases, with 15 bases between. Germline CDR1 is SGHRS and CDR2 is YFSETQ. The CDR3 DNA is TGCGCCAGCAGCCTACAGGGACCGTACAACACCGGGGAGCTGTTTTTT. Protein sequence: CASSLQGPYNTGELFF. The full variable domain, rest sourced from reference TRBV5-1 and TRBJ2-2, is KAGVTQTPRYLIKTRGQQVTLSCSPISGHRSVSWYQQTPGQGLQFLFEYFSETQRNKGNFPGRFSGRQFSNSRSEMNVSTLELGDSALYLCASSLQGPYNTGELFFGEGSRLTVL.

The chain employs TRBV20-1 and TRBJ2-7; D is uncertain. Trimming left V 6 bases short and J 6 bases short, with 21 bases between. The germline V gene encodes CDR1 DFQATT and CDR2 SNEGSKA (reference sequence). This CDR3 is 14 amino acids long. The CDR3 is CSAAEPNSFREQYF. The CDR3 DNA sequence: TGCAGTGCCGCTGAGCCTAACTCCTTCCGCGAGCAGTACTTC.

This clonotype was counted only a few times. V is TRBV9 and J is TRBJ1-1; D may be TRBD1 (5 bases). CDR1 and CDR2 from the germline V gene are SGDLS and YYNGEE. Trimming stripped 0 bases from V and 4 bases from J, with 7 bases between. This CDR3 is built from 13 residues. Here the CDR3 reads CASSVGGTTEAFF. CDR3 bases: TGTGCCAGCAGCGTAGGAGGGACCACTGAAGCTTTCTTT.

The chain couples TRBV20-1 to TRBJ2-3; TRBD1 matches 8 bases. Unmatched junction bases numbered 17, after V lost 6 bases and J lost 0 bases. This CDR3 is built from 18 residues. The germline V gene has CDR1 DFQATT and CDR2 SNEGSKA (reference sequence). As DNA, the CDR3 is TGCAGTGCCACCCCACCCCGACAGGGGAAGTGGAGCACAGATACGCAGTATTTT. This codes for CSATPPRQGKWSTDTQYF.